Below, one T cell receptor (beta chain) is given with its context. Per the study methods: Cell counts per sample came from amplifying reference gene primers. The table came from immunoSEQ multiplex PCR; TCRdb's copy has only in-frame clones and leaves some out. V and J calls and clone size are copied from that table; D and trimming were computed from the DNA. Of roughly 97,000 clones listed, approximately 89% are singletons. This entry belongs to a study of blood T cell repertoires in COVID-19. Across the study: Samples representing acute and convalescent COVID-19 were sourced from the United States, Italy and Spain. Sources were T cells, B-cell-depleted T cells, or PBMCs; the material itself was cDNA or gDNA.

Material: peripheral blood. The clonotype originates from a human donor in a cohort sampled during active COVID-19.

CDR3 in amino acids: CASSLEINNEQFF. The DNA of the CDR3 is TGCGCCAGCAGCTTGGAAATAAACAATGAGCAGTTCTTC. The rearrangement links TRBV5-1 to TRBJ2-1; D gene ambiguous. Trimming removed 0 bases at V and 5 bases at J, with 6 bases between. This CDR3 has 13 residues. CDR1 is SGHRS and CDR2 is YFSETQ in the germline V gene. Full variable domain (rest looked up from reference TRBV5-1 and TRBJ2-1): KAGVTQTPRYLIKTRGQQVTLSCSPISGHRSVSWYQQTPGQGLQFLFEYFSETQRNKGNFPGRFSGRQFSNSRSEMNVSTLELGDSALYLCASSLEINNEQFFGPGTRLTVL.